This T cell receptor beta chain came from a study of radiation and T cells in renal cell carcinoma. Findings and caveats of the study: Top tumor clonotypes rose in blood 2 weeks post-radiation, then contracted.

As for this clone: Antigen unknown. Other DNA sequences within the sample encode an identical CDR3.

Time point here: blood 2 weeks post-SBRT. Stated treatment: 15 Gy SBRT to primary tumor, nephrectomy 4 weeks later. Libraries were prepared by immunoSEQ multiplex PCR; TCRdb keeps only in-frame clonotypes and omits some of them. This sample yields about 150,000 clones, of which 87% are seen a single time; approximately 13% belongs to the top ten. Germline CDR1 and CDR2: SEHNR and FQNEAQ (reference sequence). Trimming removed 3 bases at V and 3 bases at J, with 3 bases between. The length of the CDR3 is 13 residues. The TCR sequence derives from a woman in her 50s with renal cell carcinoma. Sequenced here: blood, sampled from a patient whose treatment included radiotherapy and nephrectomy. The chain combines TRBV7-9 with TRBJ2-6; the D is unclear. The CDR3 protein is CASSLGGANVLTF. The CDR3 bases are TGTGCCAGCAGCTTGGGTGGGGCCAACGTCCTGACTTTC.